The 17 T cell receptor beta chains listed next were all sequenced from one sample in a study of blood T cells in healthy people across ages. Primed by a sample-barcoded 5' primer and a J-beta primer mix, a second PCR proceeded for roughly 7 to 12 cycles. TCRdb recomputed calls from the 5' RACE reads with MiXCR, one row per CDR3 protein. This table holds more than 500,000 distinct CDR3 sequences, 25% to 30% found once. The sequencing input was blood. The receptors shown here come from a woman aged 70-85 years in good health.

The genes are TRBV25-1 and TRBJ2-4; 8 positions agree with TRBD2. The CDR3 is 13 residues long. The V gene end was trimmed by 8 bases and the J gene end by 1 base; junction bases not matched to a gene: 1. CDR1 is MGHDK and CDR2 is SYGVNS in the germline V gene. In DNA, the CDR3 is TGTGCCAGCCGGGAGGGGGCCAAAAACATTCAGTACTTC. Translated: CASREGAKNIQYF.

This clonotype was observed a few times. At one end the junction does not follow the germline gene, possibly because of a read error. J is TRBJ2-7 and V is TRBV7-2; 8 bases are shared with TRBD1. CDR1 and CDR2 from the germline V gene are SGHTA and FQGNSA. This CDR3 comprises 14 residues. In DNA form, the CDR3 reads TGTGCCAGCAGCTTAGGGGACAGGAGATACGAACAGTACTTC. This codes for CASSLGDRRYEQYF.

The chain couples TRBV29-1 to TRBJ2-1; no reliable D call. With the DNA end fitting TRBJ2-7 better, the J assignment may be wrong. The length of the CDR3 is 13 residues. In germline, CDR1 is SQVTM, CDR2 ANQGSEA. The CDR3 loop reads CSVVMNLSYEQYF. Written as DNA, the CDR3 is TGCAGCGTTGTAATGAATCTCTCCTACGAGCAGTACTTC.

This chain links TRBV20-1 with TRBJ1-5, with D possibly TRBD1 on 5 matching bases. CDR3 length: 15 amino acids. Germline lookup yields CDR1 DFQATT and CDR2 SNEGSKA (reference sequence). The V end lost 5 bases, the J end lost 0 bases, and 14 bases lay between the germline ends. The chain's CDR3 is CSAVVQGYSNQPQHF. For the CDR3, the DNA is TGCAGTGCTGTGGTCCAGGGATATAGCAATCAGCCCCAGCATTTT.

This clonotype came up a few times. This sequence joins TRBV9 and TRBJ2-5; D remains ambiguous. The ends were cut back, 1 base at V and 2 bases at J, with 9 bases in the middle. This CDR3 is built from 14 residues. The germline gives CDR1 SGDLS, CDR2 YYNGEE. The CDR3 is CASSVNMGQETQYF. In DNA form, the CDR3 reads TGTGCCAGCAGCGTAAATATGGGACAAGAGACCCAGTACTTC.

This clonotype was counted between two and nine times. This chain uses TRBV6-2 or TRBV6-3 with TRBJ2-7, with 9 bases matching TRBD2. V lost 1 base and J lost 1; bases outside the gene matches: 5. Germline V CDR1 and CDR2: MNHEY, SVGEGT. The CDR3 length is 16 residues. CDR3 in DNA: TGTGCCAGCAGTTACTATCCAGCGGGGGGATCCTACGAGCAGTACTTC. Its translation: CASSYYPAGGSYEQYF.

The CDR3 loop reads CASSSGARYTDTQYF. The DNA of the CDR3 is TGCGCCAGCAGCTCAGGAGCCAGATACACAGATACGCAGTATTTT. The chain links TRBV4-3 to TRBJ2-3; D unclear. This CDR3 region has 15 residues. The V end was cut by 5 bases, the J end by 2 bases, with 14 bases between. Germline V gene data show CDR1 as LGHNA and CDR2 as YSLEER.

The chain combines TRBV20-1 with TRBJ2-2; D perhaps matches TRBD2 (5 bases). Germline V gene data show CDR1 as DFQATT and CDR2 as SNEGSKA (reference sequence). Between the trimmed V and J ends, which lost 6 bases and 2 bases, there was a span of 7 bases. The CDR3 has 12 residues. CDR3 amino acids: CSARENTGELFF. The CDR3 nucleotides are TGCAGTGCACGGGAAAACACCGGGGAGCTGTTTTTT.

This clonotype was detected only a few times. The chain carries TRBV11-1 and TRBJ2-5; D is uncertain. The tail of the sequence fits TRBJ2-1 better, so the J call may be wrong. The CDR3 is 14 residues long. Per germline, CDR1 SGHAT and CDR2 FQDESV (reference sequence). CDR3 nucleotides: TGTGCCAGCAGCTTATCCGTCCACCGCGGTGAGCAGTTCTTC. Translation gives CASSLSVHRGEQFF.

This clonotype was counted ten times or more. CDR3 sequence reads: CASSLNRGSDTQYF. CDR3 coding DNA: TGTGCCAGCAGCTTAAACAGGGGCTCAGATACGCAGTATTTT. The chain joins TRBV7-2 to TRBJ2-3, with 7 bases lining up with TRBD1. V lost 2 bases, J lost 4 bases, and 3 bases stayed unmatched. The CDR3 totals 14 residues. Germline V lookup: CDR1 SGHTA, CDR2 FQGNSA.

The J gene is TRBJ2-1, the V gene TRBV4-2; D might be TRBD1 (6 bases). The J call may not be correct, given that the DNA end is closer to TRBJ2-7. This CDR3 is built from 15 residues. CDR1 is LGHNA and CDR2 is YNFKEQ in the germline V gene. The CDR3 loop is CASSQESPGAGEQYF. The DNA for the CDR3 is TGTGCCAGCAGCCAAGAGAGCCCAGGGGCTGGCGAGCAGTACTTC.

The V gene is TRBV12-3 or TRBV12-4, the J gene TRBJ1-2; no clear D gene. V lost 5 bases and J 5 bases, leaving 9 bases between the germline ends. The CDR3 sequence is 12 residues long. This chain's CDR3 is CASSTDLYGYTF. CDR3 coding DNA: TGTGCCAGCAGTACGGACCTTTATGGCTACACCTTC.

This clonotype occurred a few times. The chain joins TRBV28 to TRBJ2-5; the D gene is possibly TRBD1 (6 bases). CDR3 length: 13 amino acids. Per the germline V gene, CDR1 is MDHEN and CDR2 is SYDVKM. V was clipped by 9 bases and J by 3 bases, with 14 bases between them. For the CDR3, the DNA is TGTGCCAGTTGTGTACAGGGAGAAGAGACCCAGTACTTC. Residues: CASCVQGEETQYF.

This clonotype has a handful of counts. The chain joins TRBV6-1 to TRBJ2-7; 8 nucleotides agree with TRBD1. The length of the CDR3 is 14 residues. After removal of 8 bases from V and 0 bases from J, the junction contained 6 bases not matched to a gene. CDR1 and CDR2 (germline): MNHNS, SASEGT. CDR3 residues: CASSGQVLSYEQYF. The CDR3 nucleotides are TGTGCCAGCTCGGGACAGGTCCTCTCCTACGAGCAGTACTTC.

This rearrangement joins TRBV5-1 to TRBJ1-4; tentative D call: TRBD1 (5 bases). Trimming left V 4 bases short and J 5 bases short, with 12 bases between. CDR3 size: 14 residues. CDR1 is SGHRS, CDR2 YFSETQ, per germline. The CDR3 sequence: CASSIDSLNEKLFF. For the CDR3, the DNA is TGCGCCAGCAGCATAGACAGCTTAAATGAAAAACTGTTTTTT. Looking up the rest from reference TRBV5-1 and TRBJ1-4 gives the full variable domain: KAGVTQTPRYLIKTRGQQVTLSCSPISGHRSVSWYQQTPGQGLQFLFEYFSETQRNKGNFPGRFSGRQFSNSRSEMNVSTLELGDSALYLCASSIDSLNEKLFFGSGTQLSVL.

V and J are TRBV7-2 and TRBJ2-7, with D possibly being TRBD1 (5 bases). V lost 1 base and J 8 bases, leaving 15 bases between the germline ends. CDR3 size: 14 residues. Germline CDR1 is SGHTA and CDR2 is FQGNSA. In DNA form, the CDR3 reads TGTGCCAGCAGCTTAGGGGCAGGGAAGGCGCAGCAGTACTTC. This sequence encodes CASSLGAGKAQQYF.

The chain employs TRBV11-1 and TRBJ2-5; TRBD1 aligns across 7 bases. The CDR3 spans 15 residues. CDR1 is SGHAT, CDR2 FQDESV, per germline (reference sequence). V was clipped by 8 bases and J by 4 bases; unmatched bases: 13. CDR3 DNA sequence: TGTGCCAGCGGGCCTTTACAGGGGTCCCGAGAGACCCAGTACTTC. Translated: CASGPLQGSRETQYF. The variable domain in full, with the rest retrieved from reference TRBV11-1 and TRBJ2-5, is EAEVAQSPRYKITEKSQAVAFWCDPISGHATLYWYRQILGQGPELLVQFQDESVVDDSQLPKDRFSAERLKGVDSTLKIQPAELGDSAMYLCASGPLQGSRETQYFGPGTRLLVL.